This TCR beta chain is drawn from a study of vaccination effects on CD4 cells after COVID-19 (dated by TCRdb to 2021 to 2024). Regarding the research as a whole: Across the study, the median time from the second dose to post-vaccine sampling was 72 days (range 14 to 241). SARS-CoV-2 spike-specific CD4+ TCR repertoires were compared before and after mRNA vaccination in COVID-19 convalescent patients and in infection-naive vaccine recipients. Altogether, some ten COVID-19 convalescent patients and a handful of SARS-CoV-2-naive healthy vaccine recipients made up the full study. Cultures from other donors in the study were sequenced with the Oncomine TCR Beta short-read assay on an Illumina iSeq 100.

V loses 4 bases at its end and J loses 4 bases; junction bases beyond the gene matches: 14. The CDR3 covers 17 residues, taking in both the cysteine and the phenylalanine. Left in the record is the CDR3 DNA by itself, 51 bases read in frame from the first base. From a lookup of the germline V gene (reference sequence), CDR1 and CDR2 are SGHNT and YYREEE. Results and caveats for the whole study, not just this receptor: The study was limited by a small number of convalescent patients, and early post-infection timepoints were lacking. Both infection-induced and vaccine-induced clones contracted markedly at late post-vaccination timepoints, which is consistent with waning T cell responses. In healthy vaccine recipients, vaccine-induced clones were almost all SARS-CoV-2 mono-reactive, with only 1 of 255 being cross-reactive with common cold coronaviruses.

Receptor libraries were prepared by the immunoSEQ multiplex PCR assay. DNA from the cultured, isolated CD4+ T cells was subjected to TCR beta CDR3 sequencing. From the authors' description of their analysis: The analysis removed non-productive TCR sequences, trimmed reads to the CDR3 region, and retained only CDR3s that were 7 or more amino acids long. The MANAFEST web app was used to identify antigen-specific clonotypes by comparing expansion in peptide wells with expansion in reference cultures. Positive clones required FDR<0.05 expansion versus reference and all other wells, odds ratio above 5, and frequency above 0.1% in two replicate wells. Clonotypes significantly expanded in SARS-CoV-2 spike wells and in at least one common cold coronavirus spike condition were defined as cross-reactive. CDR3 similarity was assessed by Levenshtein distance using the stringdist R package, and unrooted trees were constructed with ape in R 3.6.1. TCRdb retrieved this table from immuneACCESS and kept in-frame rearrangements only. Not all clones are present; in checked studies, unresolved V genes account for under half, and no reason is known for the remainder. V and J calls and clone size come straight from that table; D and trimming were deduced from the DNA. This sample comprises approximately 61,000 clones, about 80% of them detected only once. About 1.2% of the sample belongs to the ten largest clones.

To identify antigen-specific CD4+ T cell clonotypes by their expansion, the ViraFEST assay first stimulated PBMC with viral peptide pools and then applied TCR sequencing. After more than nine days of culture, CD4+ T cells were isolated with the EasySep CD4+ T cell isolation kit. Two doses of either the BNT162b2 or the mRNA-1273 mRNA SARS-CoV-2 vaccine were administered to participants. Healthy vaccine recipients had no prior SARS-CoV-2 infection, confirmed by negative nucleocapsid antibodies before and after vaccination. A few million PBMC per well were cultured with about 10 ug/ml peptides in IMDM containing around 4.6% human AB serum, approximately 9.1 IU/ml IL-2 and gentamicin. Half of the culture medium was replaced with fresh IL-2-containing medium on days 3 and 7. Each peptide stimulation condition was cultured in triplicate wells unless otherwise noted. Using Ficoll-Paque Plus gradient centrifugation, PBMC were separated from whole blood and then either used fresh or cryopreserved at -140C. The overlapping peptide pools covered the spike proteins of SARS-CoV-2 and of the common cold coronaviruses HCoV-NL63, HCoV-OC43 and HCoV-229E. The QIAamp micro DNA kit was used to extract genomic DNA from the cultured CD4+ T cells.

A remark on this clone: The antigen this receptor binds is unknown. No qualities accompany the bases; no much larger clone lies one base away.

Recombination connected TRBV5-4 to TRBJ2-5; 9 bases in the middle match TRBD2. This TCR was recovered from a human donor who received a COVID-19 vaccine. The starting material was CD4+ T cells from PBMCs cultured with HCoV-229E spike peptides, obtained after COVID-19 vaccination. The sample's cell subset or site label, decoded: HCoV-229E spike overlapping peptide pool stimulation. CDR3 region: CASSPPGAGGPGETQYF. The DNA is TGTGCCAGCAGCCCGCCCGGGGCGGGGGGGCCGGGAGAGACCCAGTACTTC.